Each of the 20 T cell receptor beta chains below was sequenced from the same sample in a study of neoadjuvant nivolumab and ipilimumab in lung cancer. Sequenced by immunoSEQ multiplex PCR; TCRdb stores in-frame clones only, minus some. The profile shows a few thousand clones, around three quarters of them singletons. The starting material was peripheral blood, obtained after neoadjuvant nivolumab, alone or with ipilimumab, at or shortly before surgery. These receptors all come from an adult with non-small cell lung cancer.

This clone was seen only a few times. The chain couples TRBV5-1 to TRBJ1-4, with D hard to call. Trimming removed 6 bases at V and 8 bases at J, with 20 bases between. Germline V gives CDR1 SGHRS, CDR2 YFSETQ. The CDR3 runs 15 residues. The CDR3 region is CASTPLGALSEKLFF. The CDR3, as DNA: TGCGCCAGCACGCCCCTCGGAGCTCTATCGGAAAAACTGTTTTTT.

The V and J genes are TRBV11-1 and TRBJ1-5; D gene uncertain. CDR1 is SGHAT and CDR2 is FQDESV in the germline V gene (reference sequence). The CDR3 has 16 amino acids. With 3 bases removed from V and 0 bases from J, the gap between germline ends came to 12 bases. The CDR3 is CASSFTQASSNQPQHF. Written as DNA, the CDR3 is TGTGCCAGCAGCTTCACCCAGGCGTCTAGCAATCAGCCCCAGCATTTT. Filled out from reference TRBV11-1 and TRBJ1-5, the complete variable domain reads EAEVAQSPRYKITEKSQAVAFWCDPISGHATLYWYRQILGQGPELLVQFQDESVVDDSQLPKDRFSAERLKGVDSTLKIQPAELGDSAMYLCASSFTQASSNQPQHFGDGTRLSIL.

The CDR3 sequence is CASSLTGGTGVEGYTF. The CDR3 nucleotides are TGTGCCAGCAGCTTAACAGGCGGGACAGGGGTTGAGGGCTACACCTTC. The V and J genes are TRBV7-3 and TRBJ1-2, with TRBD1 identical over 10 bases. The V segment lost 0 bases and the J segment 8 bases; nucleotides outside the gene matches: 9. Germline V lookup: CDR1 SGHTA, CDR2 FQGTGA. The CDR3 runs 16 residues.

The J gene is TRBJ1-5, the V gene TRBV5-5, with D perhaps TRBD1 (6 bases). The CDR3 runs to 15 residues. CDR1 is SGHKS and CDR2 is YYEKEE in the germline V gene (reference sequence). The germline V and J ends were trimmed by 6 bases and 2 bases, with 15 bases remaining between them. CDR3 DNA sequence: TGTGCCAGCACGCAGGGGTTGACTGGCAATCAGCCCCAGCATTTT. Protein: CASTQGLTGNQPQHF.

The chain joins TRBV2 to TRBJ2-6; D call uncertain. CDR3 size: 16 residues. Germline V CDR1 and CDR2: SNHLY, FYNNEI. The V end was cut by 3 bases, the J end by 1 base, with 10 bases between. The CDR3 region has the DNA TGTGCCAGCAGTGAGATTTGGGGATCTGGGGCCAACGTCCTGACTTTC. Translation gives CASSEIWGSGANVLTF.

The genes are TRBV2 and TRBJ2-1; D may be TRBD2 (6 bases). The CDR3 is made up of 15 amino acids. The V gene's germline CDR1 is SNHLY and CDR2 FYNNEI. V was clipped by 8 bases and J by 5 bases, with 19 bases between them. CDR3 loop: CASQRRMGTDNEQFF. DNA of the CDR3: TGTGCCAGCCAACGCCGGATGGGGACTGACAATGAGCAGTTCTTC. Full variable domain (rest looked up from reference TRBV2 and TRBJ2-1): EPEVTQTPSHQVTQMGQEVILRCVPISNHLYFYWYRQILGQKVEFLVSFYNNEISEKSEIFDDQFSVERPDGSNFTLKIRSTKLEDSAMYFCASQRRMGTDNEQFFGPGTRLTVL.

The V and J genes are TRBV10-2 and TRBJ2-1, with D unresolved. Germline CDR1 WSHSY, CDR2 SAAADI. The ends were cut back, 6 bases at V and 2 bases at J, with 8 bases in the middle. The CDR3 totals 13 residues. In nucleotides, the CDR3 is TGCGCCAGCAGGCCCGGGCCCTACAATGAGCAGTTCTTC. The encoded protein is CASRPGPYNEQFF.

The J gene is TRBJ1-2, the V gene TRBV11-2, with a weak D call TRBD1 (6 bases). The CDR3 loop spans 14 amino acids. Trimming removed 1 base at V and 7 bases at J, with 13 bases between. CDR1 is SGHAT and CDR2 is FQNNGV in the germline V gene. The CDR3 bases are TGTGCCAGCAGCTTAGGGACAGCCAACGTTGGCTACACCTTC. It yields the protein CASSLGTANVGYTF.

This chain connects TRBV13 to TRBJ2-3, with D perhaps given as TRBD1 or TRBD2 (5 bases each). CDR3 length: 18 residues. Per germline, CDR1 PRHDT and CDR2 FYEKMQ (reference sequence). Trimming pared 0 bases from V and 3 bases from J, leaving 19 bases between. The CDR3 nucleotides read TGTGCCAGCAGCTTAGGGAACAGCGGAAAATGGGGGACAGATACGCAGTATTTT. It codes for CASSLGNSGKWGTDTQYF.

J is TRBJ1-6 and V is TRBV7-9; unclear D gene. Germline V gene data show CDR1 as SEHNR and CDR2 as FQNEAQ (reference sequence). Deletions cut 5 bases from V and 6 bases from J, with 5 bases between. The CDR3 runs 12 residues. The CDR3 nucleotides are TGTGCCAGCAGCAGAATTAATTCACCCCTCCACTTT. This encodes CASSRINSPLHF.

V usage is TRBV5-6 and J usage is TRBJ1-3, with 9 bases fitting TRBD1. Germline trimming cut 1 base from V and 2 bases from J; bases unmatched to any gene: 4. The CDR3 contains 16 residues. Germline loops: CDR1 SGHDT, CDR2 YYEEEE. The CDR3 DNA reads as TGTGCCAGCAGCTTGTTGGACAGGGGCCCTGGAAACACCATATATTTT. It encodes CASSLLDRGPGNTIYF.

This chain connects TRBV7-8 to TRBJ1-2; D not certain. Germline CDR1 and CDR2: SGHVS and FQNEAQ. The CDR3 extends over 13 amino acids. V was pared by 5 bases and J by 6 bases, with 13 bases between. CDR3 nucleotides: TGTGCCAGCAGCAGACCTCTCGGGAATGGCTACACCTTC. Residues: CASSRPLGNGYTF. Full variable domain (remainder filled in from reference TRBV7-8 and TRBJ1-2): GAGVSQSPRYKVAKRGQDVALRCDPISGHVSLFWYQQALGQGPEFLTYFQNEAQLDKSGLPSDRFFAERPEGSVSTLKIQRTQQEDSAVYLCASSRPLGNGYTFGSGTRLTVV.

The CDR3 bases are TGCGCCAGCAGCTTGAACGGATACAATGAGCAGTTCTTC. Encoded protein: CASSLNGYNEQFF. The chain employs TRBV5-1 and TRBJ2-1; D not certain. Per the germline V gene, CDR1 is SGHRS and CDR2 is YFSETQ. The length of the CDR3 is 13 residues. The V end was cut by 1 base, the J end by 4 bases, with 6 bases between.

V is TRBV4-2 and J is TRBJ1-2; D possibly corresponds to TRBD1 (6 bases). Germline V gene sequence: CDR1 LGHNA, CDR2 YNFKEQ. The V gene lost 0 bases and the J gene lost 5 bases, with 16 bases spanning the gap. The CDR3 has 16 amino acids. CDR3 amino acids: CASSQDQNSRGYGYTF. The CDR3 coding sequence is TGTGCCAGCAGCCAAGACCAAAATTCCAGGGGATATGGCTACACCTTC.

This rearrangement joins TRBV6-1 to TRBJ1-2; 7 nucleotides agree with TRBD1. J gave up 3 bases and V 0 bases, and 10 bases lay outside the gene matches. The CDR3 spans 17 residues. Germline V gene lookup returns CDR1 MNHNS and CDR2 SASEGT. Here the CDR3 reads CASSEAERGRADYGYTF. The CDR3 region has the DNA TGTGCCAGCAGTGAAGCAGAGAGGGGGCGAGCCGACTATGGCTACACCTTC.

The CDR3 sequence: CASSLDRTYEQYF. The CDR3 DNA reads as TGCGCCAGCAGCTTGGACAGAACCTACGAGCAGTACTTC. The chain joins TRBV5-1 to TRBJ2-7; no clear D gene. This CDR3 is 13 amino acids long. Trimming removed 0 bases at V and 2 bases at J, with 6 bases between. Germline V CDR1 and CDR2: SGHRS, YFSETQ.

This clone came up once. J is TRBJ2-1 and V is TRBV18, with TRBD2 matching over 10 bases. Germline CDR1 is KGHSH and CDR2 is LQKENI. CDR3 length: 16 residues. V shed 0 bases and J 6 bases; nucleotides not matched to a gene: 5. The CDR3 nucleotides read TGTGCCAGCTCACCACCAGCGGGGGGGCTTGGCAATGAGCAGTTCTTC. It is translated as CASSPPAGGLGNEQFF.

V is TRBV29-1 and J is TRBJ2-6; no reliable D call. CDR3 length equals 14 residues. V was shortened by 6 bases and J by 0 bases, with 9 bases between the two germline ends. Germline V lookup: CDR1 SQVTM, CDR2 ANQGSEA. CDR3 residues: CSVPTSSGANVLTF. CDR3 sequence (DNA): TGCAGCGTACCCACTTCCTCTGGGGCCAACGTCCTGACTTTC.

The chain recombines TRBV2 with TRBJ2-5; no clear D gene. V was trimmed by 4 bases and J by 0 bases, leaving 15 bases between them. Germline CDR1 SNHLY, CDR2 FYNNEI. This CDR3 region has 16 residues. The CDR3 spells CASSGDEHLYQETQYF. CDR3 sequence (DNA): TGTGCCAGCAGTGGAGACGAGCACCTCTACCAAGAGACCCAGTACTTC.

DNA of the CDR3: TGTGCCAGTAGTATAACAGCGGGAGTACACGAGCAGTACTTC. Translated, it gives CASSITAGVHEQYF. This chain joins TRBV19 and TRBJ2-7; 8 bases map to TRBD2. Trimming cost V 2 bases and J 5 bases; bases outside gene matches: 5. Germline-derived CDR1 and CDR2 are LNHDA and SQIVND (reference sequence). The CDR3 runs to 14 residues.